The present entry profiles one TCR beta chain with its context. This record belongs to a study of regulatory and conventional T cells in RAG deficiency. Generated by immunoSEQ multiplex PCR, the TCRdb table keeps only in-frame clones and is missing some. Counted here are about 30,000 clones, 90% occurring once; the ten biggest clones make up 4.5% to 5.5%. Trimming removed 6 bases from V and 5 bases from J; junction bases left unmatched: 10. The germline CDR1 and CDR2 sequences are MNHEY and SVGAGI. CDR3 size: 15 residues. The same sample was also used in a study of regulatory T cells. That work contributes: The PCR used 52 TRBV and 13 TRBJ primers.

The receptor comes from a human donor in good health. Sample: CD8+ T cells sorted from blood. The chain carries TRBV6-5 and TRBJ2-5; 9 bases are shared with TRBD1. The CDR3 nucleotides are TGTGCCAGCAGCTCCGGGACAGGGAGTATGGAGACCCAGTACTTC. Protein sequence: CASSSGTGSMETQYF.